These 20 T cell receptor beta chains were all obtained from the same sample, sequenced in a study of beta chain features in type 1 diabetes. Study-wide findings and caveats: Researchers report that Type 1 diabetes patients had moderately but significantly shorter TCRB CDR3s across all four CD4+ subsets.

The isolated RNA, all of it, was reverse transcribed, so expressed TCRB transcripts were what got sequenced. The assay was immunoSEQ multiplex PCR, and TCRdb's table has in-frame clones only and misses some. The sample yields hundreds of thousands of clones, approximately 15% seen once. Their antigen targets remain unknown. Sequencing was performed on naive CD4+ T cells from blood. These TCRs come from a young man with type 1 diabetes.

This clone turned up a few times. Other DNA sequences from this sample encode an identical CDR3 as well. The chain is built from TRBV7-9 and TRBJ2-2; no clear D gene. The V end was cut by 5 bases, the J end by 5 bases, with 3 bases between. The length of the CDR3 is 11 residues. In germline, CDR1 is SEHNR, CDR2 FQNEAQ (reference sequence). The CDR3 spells CASSRTGELFF. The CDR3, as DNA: TGTGCCAGCAGCCGGACCGGGGAGCTGTTTTTT. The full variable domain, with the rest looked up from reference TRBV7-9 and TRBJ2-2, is DTGVSQNPRHKITKRGQNVTFRCDPISEHNRLYWYRQTLGQGPEFLTYFQNEAQLEKSRLLSDRFSAERPKGSFSTLEIQRTEQGDSAMYLCASSRTGELFFGEGSRLTVL.

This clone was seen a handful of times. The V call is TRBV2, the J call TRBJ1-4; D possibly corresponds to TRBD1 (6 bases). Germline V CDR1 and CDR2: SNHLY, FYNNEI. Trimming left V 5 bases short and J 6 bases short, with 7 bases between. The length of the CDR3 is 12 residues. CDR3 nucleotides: TGTGCCAGCAGTAGACAGGATGAAAAACTGTTTTTT. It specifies CASSRQDEKLFF. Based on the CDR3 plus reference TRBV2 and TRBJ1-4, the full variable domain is EPEVTQTPSHQVTQMGQEVILRCVPISNHLYFYWYRQILGQKVEFLVSFYNNEISEKSEIFDDQFSVERPDGSNFTLKIRSTKLEDSAMYFCASSRQDEKLFFGSGTQLSVL.

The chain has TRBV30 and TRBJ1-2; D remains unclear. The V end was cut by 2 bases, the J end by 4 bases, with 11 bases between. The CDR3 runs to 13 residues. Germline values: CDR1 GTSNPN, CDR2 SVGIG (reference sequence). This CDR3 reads CAWSFDGLYGYTF. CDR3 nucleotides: TGTGCCTGGAGTTTCGACGGACTCTATGGCTACACCTTC.

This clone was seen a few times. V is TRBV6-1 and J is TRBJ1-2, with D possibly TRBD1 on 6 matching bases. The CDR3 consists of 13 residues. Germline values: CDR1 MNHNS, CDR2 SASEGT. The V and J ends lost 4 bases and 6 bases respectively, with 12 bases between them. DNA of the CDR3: TGTGCCAGCAGTGGCTGGGCAGGGGATGGCTACACCTTC. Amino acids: CASSGWAGDGYTF.

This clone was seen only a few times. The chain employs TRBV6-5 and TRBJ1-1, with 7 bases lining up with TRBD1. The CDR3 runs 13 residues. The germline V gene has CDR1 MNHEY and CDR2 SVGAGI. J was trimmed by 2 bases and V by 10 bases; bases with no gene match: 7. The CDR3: CATFNRGNTEAFF. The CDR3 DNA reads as TGTGCCACCTTTAACAGGGGCAACACTGAAGCTTTCTTT.

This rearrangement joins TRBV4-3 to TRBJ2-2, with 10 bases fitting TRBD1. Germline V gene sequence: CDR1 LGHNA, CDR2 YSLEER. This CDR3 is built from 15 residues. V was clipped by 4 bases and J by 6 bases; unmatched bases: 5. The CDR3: CASSPAGTGAGELFF. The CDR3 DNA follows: TGCGCCAGCAGCCCAGCAGGGACAGGGGCCGGGGAGCTGTTTTTT.

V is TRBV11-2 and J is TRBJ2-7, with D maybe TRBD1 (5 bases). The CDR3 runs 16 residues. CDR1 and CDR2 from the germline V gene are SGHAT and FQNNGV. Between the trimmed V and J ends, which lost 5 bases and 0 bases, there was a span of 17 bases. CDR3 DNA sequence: TGTGCCAGCAGCCCAGGACCCGGAAGGGGCTCCTACGAGCAGTACTTC. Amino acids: CASSPGPGRGSYEQYF.

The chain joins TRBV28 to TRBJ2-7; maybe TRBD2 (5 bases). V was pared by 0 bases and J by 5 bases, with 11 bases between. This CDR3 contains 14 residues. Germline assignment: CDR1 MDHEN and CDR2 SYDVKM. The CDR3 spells CASSLWPRGNEQYF. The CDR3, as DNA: TGTGCCAGCAGTTTATGGCCCAGAGGGAACGAGCAGTACTTC.

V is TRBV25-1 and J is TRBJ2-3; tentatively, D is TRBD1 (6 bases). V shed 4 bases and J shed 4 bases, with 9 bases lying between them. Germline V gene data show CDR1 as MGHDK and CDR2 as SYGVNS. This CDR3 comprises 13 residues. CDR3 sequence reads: CASSASGADTQYF. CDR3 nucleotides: TGTGCCAGCAGTGCATCAGGGGCAGATACGCAGTATTTT. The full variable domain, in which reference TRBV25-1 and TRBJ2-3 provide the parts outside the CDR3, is EADIYQTPRYLVIGTGKKITLECSQTMGHDKMYWYQQDPGMELHLIHYSYGVNSTEKGDLSSESTVSRIRTEHFPLTLESARPSHTSQYLCASSASGADTQYFGPGTRLTVL.

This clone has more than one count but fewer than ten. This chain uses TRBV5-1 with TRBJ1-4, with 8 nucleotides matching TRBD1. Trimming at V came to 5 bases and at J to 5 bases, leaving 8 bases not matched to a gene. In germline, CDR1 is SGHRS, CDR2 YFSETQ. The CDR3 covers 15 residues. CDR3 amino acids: CASRQGQALNEKLFF. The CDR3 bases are TGCGCCAGCAGACAGGGACAGGCGCTAAATGAAAAACTGTTTTTT.

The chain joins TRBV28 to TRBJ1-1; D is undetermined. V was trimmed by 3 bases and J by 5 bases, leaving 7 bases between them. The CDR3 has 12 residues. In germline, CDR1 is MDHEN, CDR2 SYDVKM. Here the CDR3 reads CASSFKRTEAFF. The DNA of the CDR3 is TGTGCCAGCAGTTTTAAGAGGACTGAAGCTTTCTTT.

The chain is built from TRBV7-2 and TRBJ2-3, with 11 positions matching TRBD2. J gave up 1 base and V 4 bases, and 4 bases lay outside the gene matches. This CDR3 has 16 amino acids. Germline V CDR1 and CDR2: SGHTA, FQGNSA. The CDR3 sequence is CASSWASGGRTDTQYF. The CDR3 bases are TGTGCCAGCAGCTGGGCTAGCGGGGGGCGCACAGATACGCAGTATTTT. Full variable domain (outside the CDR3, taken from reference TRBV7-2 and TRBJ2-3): GAGVSQSPSNKVTEKGKDVELRCDPISGHTALYWYRQSLGQGLEFLIYFQGNSAPDKSGLPSDRFSAERTGGSVSTLTIQRTQQEDSAVYLCASSWASGGRTDTQYFGPGTRLTVL.

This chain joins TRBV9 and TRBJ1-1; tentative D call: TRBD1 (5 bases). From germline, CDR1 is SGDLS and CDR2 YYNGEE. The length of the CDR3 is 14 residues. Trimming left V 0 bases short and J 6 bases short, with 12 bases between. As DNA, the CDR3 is TGTGCCAGCAGCGTAGATAACAGGAAGGCTGAAGCTTTCTTT. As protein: CASSVDNRKAEAFF.

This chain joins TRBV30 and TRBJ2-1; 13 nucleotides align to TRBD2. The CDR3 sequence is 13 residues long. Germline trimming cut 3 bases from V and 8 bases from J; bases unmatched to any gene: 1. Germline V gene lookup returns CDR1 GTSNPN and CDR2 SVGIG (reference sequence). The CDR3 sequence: CAWRLAGGHEQFF. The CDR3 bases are TGTGCCTGGAGACTAGCGGGGGGGCATGAGCAGTTCTTC. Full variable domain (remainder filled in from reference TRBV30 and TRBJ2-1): SQTIHQWPATLVQPVGSPLSLECTVEGTSNPNLYWYRQAAGRGLQLLFYSVGIGQISSEVPQNLSASRPQDRQFILSSKKLLLSDSGFYLCAWRLAGGHEQFFGPGTRLTVL.

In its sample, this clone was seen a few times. The chain's CDR3 is CASGPRGGAYEQYF. The CDR3 DNA follows: TGTGCCAGCGGCCCAAGGGGGGGGGCCTACGAGCAGTACTTC. The genes are TRBV11-2 and TRBJ2-7; D may be TRBD2 (7 bases). The CDR3 has 14 residues. Germline CDR1 reads SGHAT; CDR2 reads FQNNGV. Trimming shortened V by 8 bases and J by 2 bases, and 16 bases separated the two germline ends.

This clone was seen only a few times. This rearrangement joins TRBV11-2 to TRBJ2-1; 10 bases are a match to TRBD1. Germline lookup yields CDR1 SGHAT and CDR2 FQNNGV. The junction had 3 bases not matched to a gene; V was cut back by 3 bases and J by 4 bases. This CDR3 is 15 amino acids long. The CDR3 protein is CASSLGQGLYNEQFF. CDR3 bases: TGTGCCAGCAGCTTGGGACAGGGGCTATACAATGAGCAGTTCTTC.

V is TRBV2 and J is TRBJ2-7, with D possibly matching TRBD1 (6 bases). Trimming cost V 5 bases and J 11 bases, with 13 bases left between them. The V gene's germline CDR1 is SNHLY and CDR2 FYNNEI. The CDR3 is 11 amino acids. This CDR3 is CASSPRTVEYF. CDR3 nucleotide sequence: TGTGCCAGCAGTCCCAGGACAGTAGAGTACTTC.

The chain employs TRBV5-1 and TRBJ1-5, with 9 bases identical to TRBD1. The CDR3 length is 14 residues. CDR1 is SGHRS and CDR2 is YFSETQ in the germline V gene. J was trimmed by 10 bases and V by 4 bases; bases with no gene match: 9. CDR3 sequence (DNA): TGCGCCAGCAGCCTAGGGACAGGGAGGACTCCCCAGCATTTT. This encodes CASSLGTGRTPQHF.

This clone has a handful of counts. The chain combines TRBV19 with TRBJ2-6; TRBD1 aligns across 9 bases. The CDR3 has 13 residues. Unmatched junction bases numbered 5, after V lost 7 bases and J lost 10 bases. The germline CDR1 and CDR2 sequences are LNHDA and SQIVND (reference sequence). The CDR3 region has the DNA TGTGCCAGTACCCCGGGACAGGGAAACGTCCTGACTTTC. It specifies CASTPGQGNVLTF.

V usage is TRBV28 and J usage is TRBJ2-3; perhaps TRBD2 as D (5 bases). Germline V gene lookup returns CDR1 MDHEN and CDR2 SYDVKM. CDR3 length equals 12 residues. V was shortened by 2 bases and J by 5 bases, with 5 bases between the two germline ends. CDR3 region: CASSLEGDTQYF. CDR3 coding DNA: TGTGCCAGCAGTTTAGAGGGAGATACGCAGTATTTT.